Listed below are T cell receptor beta chains from one sample, sequenced in a study of control samples from healthy donors and cancer patients. Clones were read by immunoSEQ multiplex PCR, and TCRdb kept only the in-frame ones, dropping some. The data show approximately 97,000 clones, around four fifths seen once. The sample was blood. All receptors derive from a young man in good health. Both conserved end residues are part of each CDR3. A D gene is named only where the DNA matches it firmly. Clone size appears in some rows only: once, few, many, or a class for an expanded clone.

V gene	clone size	J gene	D gene	CDR3 protein	CDR3 DNA
TRBV10-3	NA	TRBJ2-1	TRBD2	CATLAGSDNEQFF	TGTGCCACCTTAGCGGGGAGCGACAATGAGCAGTTCTTC
TRBV5-4	once	TRBJ2-2	TRBD2	CASSFGGRRAGELFF	TGTGCCAGCAGCTTCGGCGGGAGACGCGCCGGGGAGCTGTTTTTT
TRBV5-6	NA	TRBJ1-2	NA	CASSLNRNNYGYTF	TGTGCCAGCAGCTTGAACAGAAATAACTATGGCTACACCTTC
TRBV27	NA	TRBJ1-6	NA	CASSFLPGESPLHF	TGTGCCAGCAGTTTTCTCCCAGGGGAATCACCCCTCCACTTT
TRBV6-1	NA	TRBJ2-1	TRBD2	CASSEPSGGFYNEQFF	TGTGCCAGCAGTGAACCTAGCGGGGGGTTCTACAATGAGCAGTTCTTC
TRBV11-1	NA	TRBJ2-2	TRBD1	CASSPGQGANTGELFF	TGTGCCAGCAGCCCAGGACAGGGGGCTAACACCGGGGAGCTGTTTTTT
TRBV6-6	NA	TRBJ2-1	TRBD1	CASSSQGMKQFF	TGTGCCAGCAGCTCACAGGGGATGAAGCAGTTCTTC
TRBV6-5	NA	TRBJ1-6	NA	CATSGPENSPLHF	TGTGCCACTTCGGGACCGGAGAATTCACCCCTCCACTTT
TRBV19	NA	TRBJ1-5	TRBD1	CASDPGQGRGYSNQPQHF	TGTGCCAGTGATCCGGGACAGGGGAGGGGGTATAGCAATCAGCCCCAGCATTTT
TRBV6-5	NA	TRBJ1-1	NA	CASSYDRNTEAFF	TGTGCCAGCAGTTACGACCGGAACACTGAAGCTTTCTTT
TRBV6-5	NA	TRBJ2-7	TRBD1	CASSYSSSGGVDEQYF	TGTGCCAGCAGTTATTCGTCCTCAGGGGGCGTCGACGAGCAGTACTTC
TRBV3-1/TRBV3-2	NA	TRBJ2-1	NA	CASSQTAGRTYNEQFF	TGTGCCAGCAGCCAAACGGCGGGGCGAACCTACAATGAGCAGTTCTTC
TRBV6-2/TRBV6-3	NA	TRBJ1-1	TRBD1	CASSSHRGGGNTEAFF	TGTGCCAGCAGTTCCCACAGGGGCGGTGGGAACACTGAAGCTTTCTTT
TRBV5-1	NA	TRBJ2-5	TRBD1	CASSRQGWETQYF	TGCGCCAGCAGCCGACAGGGGTGGGAGACCCAGTACTTC
TRBV24-1	NA	TRBJ2-7	NA	CATSDSDTRREQYF	TGTGCCACCAGTGATTCCGACACGCGTAGGGAGCAGTACTTC
TRBV10-2	NA	TRBJ1-5	NA	CASVGSEQPQHF	TGCGCCAGCGTCGGGTCGGAGCAGCCCCAGCATTTT
TRBV7-6	NA	TRBJ1-3	NA	CASSHSPGGSSGNTIYF	TGTGCCAGCAGCCACTCACCGGGGGGCTCCTCTGGAAACACCATATATTTT